A single sample is the source of the 13 T cell receptor beta chains below, sequenced in a study of cytomegalovirus exposure and HLA in healthy donors. PCR primers comprised 60 Vbeta and 13 Jbeta primers. TCRdb's table, derived via immunoSEQ multiplex PCR, lists solely in-frame clones and lacks some. The sample has around 200,000 clones, 75% to 80% seen once. Sequences were obtained from PBMCs. Receptor source: a male donor in good health and CMV-seronegative.

Here the CDR3 reads CASSSPWTGGAYEQYF. The CDR3 coding sequence is TGTGCCAGCAGTTCCCCTTGGACAGGGGGCGCCTACGAGCAGTACTTC. The genes are TRBV28 and TRBJ2-7, with TRBD1 matching 11 bases. V lost 4 bases and J lost 2; bases outside the gene matches: 7. The germline V gene has CDR1 MDHEN and CDR2 SYDVKM. The CDR3 covers 16 residues.

CDR3 in DNA: TGTGCCTGGAGTCCTGGTCGGCAGGGGGGCACTGAAGCTTTCTTT. Its translation is CAWSPGRQGGTEAFF. The V gene is TRBV30, the J gene TRBJ1-1, with 7 bases aligning to TRBD1. Trimming removed 2 bases from V and 4 bases from J; junction bases left unmatched: 10. This CDR3 contains 15 residues. CDR1 and CDR2 (germline): GTSNPN, SVGIG (reference sequence).

The chain is built from TRBV7-3 and TRBJ1-2, with a weak D call TRBD1 (6 bases). The ends were cut back, 6 bases at V and 3 bases at J, with 17 bases in the middle. The CDR3 loop spans 15 amino acids. Germline lookup yields CDR1 SGHTA and CDR2 FQGTGA. The CDR3 region has the DNA TGTGCCAGCAGGTTGGGACCGACAGGAGACTATGGCTACACCTTC. This codes for CASRLGPTGDYGYTF. Drawing the rest from reference TRBV7-3 and TRBJ1-2, the complete variable domain is GAGVSQTPSNKVTEKGKYVELRCDPISGHTALYWYRQSLGQGPEFLIYFQGTGAADDSGLPNDRFFAVRPEGSVSTLKIQRTERGDSAVYLCASRLGPTGDYGYTFGSGTRLTVV.

This chain connects TRBV5-3 to TRBJ1-5; D possibly corresponds to TRBD1 (6 bases). TRBV5-3 counts as an open reading frame of uncertain function. Between the trimmed V and J ends, which lost 4 bases and 0 bases, there was a span of 14 bases. This CDR3 contains 16 residues. CDR3 amino acids: CARSNDRINSNQPQHF. As DNA, the CDR3 is TGTGCCAGAAGCAACGACAGGATTAATAGCAATCAGCCCCAGCATTTT.

The rearrangement joins TRBV4-1 to TRBJ2-7; weak D call: TRBD2 (5 bases). There are 14 residues in the CDR3. The germline V and J ends were trimmed by 1 base and 4 bases, with 11 bases remaining between them. Germline lookup yields CDR1 MGHRA and CDR2 YSYEKL. In DNA, the CDR3 is TGCGCCAGCAGCCAAGTCCCATTAGCGTACGAGCAGTACTTC. Amino acids: CASSQVPLAYEQYF.

The gene calls are TRBV13 and TRBJ2-1, with TRBD1 matching 7 bases. Germline assignment: CDR1 PRHDT and CDR2 FYEKMQ (reference sequence). V lost 1 base, J lost 4 bases, and 4 bases stayed unmatched. This CDR3 has 15 residues. The chain's CDR3 is CASSLDRGIYNEQFF. The CDR3 nucleotides are TGTGCCAGCAGCTTAGACAGGGGAATTTACAATGAGCAGTTCTTC.

The gene calls are TRBV27 and TRBJ1-2; D not certain. V lost 1 base and J 3 bases, leaving 12 bases between the germline ends. From germline, CDR1 is MNHEY and CDR2 SMNVEV (reference sequence). This CDR3 has 15 amino acids. The CDR3 sequence: CASSLLGSPHYGYTF. The CDR3 DNA reads as TGTGCCAGCAGTTTATTGGGCAGTCCTCACTATGGCTACACCTTC.

This clone appeared a few times. V is TRBV4-3 and J is TRBJ2-7; TRBD2 matches at 10 bases. With 3 bases clipped from V and 4 bases from J, the junction kept 9 bases outside the gene matches. The germline V gene has CDR1 LGHNA and CDR2 YSLEER. The CDR3 is 16 amino acids. The CDR3 protein is CASSHTSSGSKYEQYF. Written as DNA, the CDR3 is TGCGCCAGCAGCCACACCTCTAGCGGGAGTAAGTACGAGCAGTACTTC.

The V gene is TRBV5-6, the J gene TRBJ1-3; tentative D call: TRBD1 (5 bases). The CDR3 is 16 amino acids. V was shortened by 3 bases and J by 6 bases, with 19 bases between the two germline ends. CDR1 is SGHDT, CDR2 YYEEEE, per germline. The CDR3 region is CASSSLRRQTENTIYF. The CDR3 DNA sequence: TGTGCCAGCAGCTCCCTCCGGAGACAGACGGAAAACACCATATATTTT.

Of note for this clone: The sample holds other DNA sequences that translate to the same CDR3. J is TRBJ1-1 and V is TRBV9, with D perhaps matching TRBD1 (5 bases). V lost 7 bases and J 4 bases, leaving 8 bases between the germline ends. CDR3 length: 11 residues. Germline loops: CDR1 SGDLS, CDR2 YYNGEE. The CDR3 sequence: CASGGGTEAFF. DNA of the CDR3: TGTGCCAGCGGGGGGGGCACTGAAGCTTTCTTT.

This chain links TRBV7-3 with TRBJ2-7; 10 bases are a match to TRBD1. CDR3 size: 15 residues. The germline CDR1 and CDR2 sequences are SGHTA and FQGTGA. V gave up 2 bases and J gave up 0 bases; unmatched junction bases: 1. This CDR3 is CASSLGDRGSYEQYF. CDR3 in DNA: TGTGCCAGCAGCTTAGGGGACAGGGGCTCCTACGAGCAGTACTTC.

The CDR3 nucleotides read TGTGCCAGCAGTTACTCGAAGGCTAGCGGGTACAATGAGCAGTTCTTC. It codes for CASSYSKASGYNEQFF. The chain recombines TRBV6-6 with TRBJ2-1; 8 bases align to TRBD2. After removal of 0 bases from V and 4 bases from J, the junction contained 5 bases not matched to a gene. Germline-derived CDR1 and CDR2 are MNHNY and SVGAGI (reference sequence). CDR3 size: 16 residues.

The chain uses TRBV7-2 and TRBJ1-1; D unresolved. This CDR3 spans 15 amino acids. The germline CDR1 and CDR2 sequences are SGHTA and FQGNSA. V lost 0 bases to trimming and J lost 0 bases, with 8 bases between them. The CDR3, as DNA: TGTGCCAGCAGCTTAGCCAACAGACTGAACACTGAAGCTTTCTTT. It codes for CASSLANRLNTEAFF.